These T cell receptor beta chains were read from a single sample in a study of OX40 agonist ivuxolimab in advanced cancers. Produced via immunoSEQ multiplex PCR; TCRdb's table is partial and in-frame only. Found here are about 83,000 clones, around 84% of them singletons; the top ten hold around 7.5%. The specimen comprised CD4+ or CD8+ T cells sorted from blood, sampled in a trial of the OX40 agonist ivuxolimab. These receptors were obtained from an adult with an advanced solid tumor such as melanoma, head and neck, liver or kidney cancer. Each CDR3 is given with its conserved first and last residue. The D gene is left open where the match is weak. The size field is filled for only some rows; it gives once, few, many or a size class.

j_gene	d_gene	v_gene	abundance	len	CDR3nt	CDR3aa
TRBJ2-1	TRBD2	TRBV7-2	once	18	TGTGCCAGCAGCCCACCCGATCTGACTAGCGGGGGGATCGATGAGCAGTTCTTC	CASSPPDLTSGGIDEQFF
TRBJ2-2	NA	TRBV11-3	few	14	TGTGCCAGCACCCAGGGCAGGAATGGCGGGGAGCTGTTTTTT	CASTQGRNGGELFF
TRBJ2-7	TRBD1	TRBV19	NA	15	TGTGCCAGTAGTGTCACCGGGACAGCTCCCTACGAGCAGTACTTC	CASSVTGTAPYEQYF
TRBJ1-1	NA	TRBV30	NA	13	TGTGCCTGGAGTTTAGACTCCAACACTGAAGCTTTCTTT	CAWSLDSNTEAFF
TRBJ2-7	NA	TRBV18	NA	13	TGTGCCAGCTCACCTCTAGAATATTACGAGCAGTACTTC	CASSPLEYYEQYF
TRBJ2-2	NA	TRBV7-9	NA	18	TGTGCCAGCAGCCTTAAGGTCTCGGGGTCCTTCCTCACCGGGGAGCTGTTTTTT	CASSLKVSGSFLTGELFF
TRBJ1-2	NA	TRBV18	NA	15	TGTGCCAGCTCACCACCGGGGAACGGCAACTATGGCTACACCTTC	CASSPPGNGNYGYTF
TRBJ1-2	NA	TRBV6-6	NA	13	TGTGCCAGCAGTTACGACCAAGGTGTCGGCTACACCTTC	CASSYDQGVGYTF
TRBJ2-2	NA	TRBV10-3	few	11	TGTGCCATCAGTGACACCGGGGAGCTGTTTTTT	CAISDTGELFF
TRBJ2-1	TRBD2	TRBV6-6	NA	15	TGTGCCAGCAGTGATAGCGGGGGGGCTTACAATGAGCAGTTCTTC	CASSDSGGAYNEQFF
TRBJ2-6	NA	TRBV7-6	NA	18	TGTGCCAGCAGCTTAGCGTCCCCAATTGGGCGTGGGGCCAACGTCCTGACTTTC	CASSLASPIGRGANVLTF
TRBJ2-5	NA	TRBV4-1	NA	13	TGCGCCAGCAGCCCCACAGGGCTTGGGACCCAGTACTTC	CASSPTGLGTQYF
TRBJ1-3	NA	TRBV6-6	once	14	TGTGCCAGCAGCCCCGGCAGCTCTGGAAACACCATATATTTT	CASSPGSSGNTIYF
TRBJ2-3	TRBD2	TRBV9	few	15	TGTGCCAGCAGCGTCACTAGCGGGGGCACAGATACGCAGTATTTT	CASSVTSGGTDTQYF
TRBJ1-6	TRBD1	TRBV27	NA	14	TGTGCCAGCAGTCCCGGGACAGGGGCCTCACCCCTCCACTTT	CASSPGTGASPLHF
TRBJ1-1	NA	TRBV7-6	many	13	TGTGCCAGCAGCTTAGGGGGGGGCACTGAAGCTTTCTTT	CASSLGGGTEAFF